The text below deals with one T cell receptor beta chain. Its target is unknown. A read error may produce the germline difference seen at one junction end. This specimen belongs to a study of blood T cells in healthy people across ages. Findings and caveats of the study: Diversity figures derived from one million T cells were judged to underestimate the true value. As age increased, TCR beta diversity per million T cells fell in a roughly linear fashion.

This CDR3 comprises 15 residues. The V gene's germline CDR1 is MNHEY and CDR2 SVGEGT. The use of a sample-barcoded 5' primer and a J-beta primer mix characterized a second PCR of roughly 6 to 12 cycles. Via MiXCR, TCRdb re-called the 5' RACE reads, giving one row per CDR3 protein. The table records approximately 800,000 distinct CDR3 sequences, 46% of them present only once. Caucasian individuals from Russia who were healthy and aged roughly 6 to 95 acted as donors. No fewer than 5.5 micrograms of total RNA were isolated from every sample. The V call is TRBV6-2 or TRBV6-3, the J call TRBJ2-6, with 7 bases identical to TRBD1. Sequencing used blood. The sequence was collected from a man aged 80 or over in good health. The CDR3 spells CASRQGGAGANVLTF. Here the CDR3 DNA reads TGTGCCAGCAGACAAGGGGGCGCTGGGGCCAACGTCCTGACTTTT.